Here is one TCR beta chain with its context. This specimen belongs to a study of T cell responses to AZD1222 COVID-19 vaccine. This CDR3 spans 17 amino acids. Germline CDR1 reads LNHDA; CDR2 reads SQIVND (reference sequence). J was trimmed by 7 bases and V by 1 base; bases with no gene match: 8. Some clones are missing from TCRdb's copy, which holds only in-frame ones; the method was immunoSEQ multiplex PCR. The data show about 130,000 clones, about 82% seen once. The receptor was isolated from an adult who received the MenACWY meningococcal vaccine as a control. The V gene is TRBV19, the J gene TRBJ2-1; 12 nucleotides agree with TRBD1. The sample was peripheral blood, taken 28 days after the second dose of the MenACWY control vaccine. CDR3 bases: TGTGCCAGTAGTATAGTCCCCCGGGACAGGGGGCGGAATGAGCAGTTCTTC. Encoded protein: CASSIVPRDRGRNEQFF.